This is a list of T cell receptor beta chains from one sample in a study of blood T cell repertoires in COVID-19. Using immunoSEQ multiplex PCR, the repertoire was profiled, and TCRdb retains in-frame clones only, with some absent. The data hold 99,000 or so clones, with roughly 80% observed a single time. Material for sequencing was peripheral blood. The source of these receptors is a woman aged 70 to 79 with acute or convalescent COVID-19. Both conserved end residues are part of each CDR3. D genes are given only for firm matches. Only part of the rows carry a size: once, few, many, or a class if the clone is expanded.

D: .; V: TRBV7-9; J: TRBJ2-2; size: .; CDR3: CASTEDMNTGELFF; DNA: TGTGCCAGCACCGAGGACATGAACACCGGGGAGCTGTTTTTT
D: .; V: TRBV5-8; J: TRBJ2-3; size: .; CDR3: CASSLGQPELGDTQYF; DNA: TGTGCCAGCAGCTTGGGACAGCCGGAGTTGGGAGATACGCAGTATTTT
D: .; V: TRBV30; J: TRBJ2-5; size: .; CDR3: CAWSLWTVQETQYF; DNA: TGTGCCTGGAGCCTCTGGACAGTTCAAGAGACCCAGTACTTC
D: .; V: TRBV2; J: TRBJ1-2; size: .; CDR3: CASIGSGGAGGYTF; DNA: TGTGCCAGCATCGGGTCTGGGGGGGCAGGTGGCTACACCTTC
D: .; V: TRBV5-6; J: TRBJ1-2; size: .; CDR3: CASSLNIPSNYGYTF; DNA: TGTGCCAGCAGCTTGAATATCCCCTCTAACTATGGCTACACCTTC
D: TRBD1; V: TRBV5-5; J: TRBJ2-2; size: few; CDR3: CASRPGQKSYGGELFF; DNA: TGTGCCAGCAGGCCGGGACAGAAAAGCTATGGCGGGGAGCTGTTTTTT
D: .; V: TRBV3-1/TRBV3-2; J: TRBJ2-1; size: .; CDR3: CASSQDRATEQFF; DNA: TGTGCCAGCAGCCAAGATCGAGCGACTGAGCAGTTCTTC
D: .; V: TRBV7-8; J: TRBJ1-4; size: once; CDR3: CASSLRKSARHNEKLFF; DNA: TGTGCCAGCAGCTTAAGGAAGTCGGCAAGACATAATGAAAAACTGTTTTTT
D: .; V: TRBV5-4; J: TRBJ2-5; size: .; CDR3: CASSSPGGLQETQYF; DNA: TGTGCCAGCAGCTCGCCCGGAGGTTTACAAGAGACCCAGTACTTC
D: TRBD1; V: TRBV19; J: TRBJ1-2; size: once; CDR3: CASSRTGAYYGYTF; DNA: TGTGCCAGTAGTCGGACAGGGGCTTACTATGGCTACACCTTC
D: .; V: TRBV15; J: TRBJ1-4; size: once; CDR3: CATSRGTRGTLNEKLFF; DNA: TGTGCCACCAGCAGAGGCACGCGGGGGACCCTCAACGAAAAACTGTTTTTT
D: .; V: TRBV10-3; J: TRBJ1-4; size: .; CDR3: CAISESMAPNEKLFF; DNA: TGTGCCATCAGTGAGTCGATGGCCCCTAATGAAAAACTGTTTTTT
D: TRBD1; V: TRBV5-1; J: TRBJ1-1; size: .; CDR3: CASSPGGKDTEAFF; DNA: TGCGCCAGCAGCCCAGGGGGCAAGGACACTGAAGCTTTCTTT
D: TRBD1; V: TRBV4-1; J: TRBJ1-4; size: .; CDR3: CASSQEWGTGTLEKLFF; DNA: TGCGCCAGCAGCCAAGAATGGGGGACAGGGACCCTTGAAAAACTGTTTTTT
D: .; V: TRBV18; J: TRBJ1-1; size: .; CDR3: CASSPIRDMNTEAFF; DNA: TGTGCCAGCTCACCGATAAGGGACATGAACACTGAAGCTTTCTTT
D: TRBD2; V: TRBV11-2; J: TRBJ2-5; size: .; CDR3: CASSLEMAKRGGRETQYF; DNA: TGTGCCAGCAGCTTAGAGATGGCTAAGCGGGGGGGCAGGGAGACCCAGTACTTC
D: TRBD1; V: TRBV2; J: TRBJ1-1; size: .; CDR3: CASSGIQGANTEAFF; DNA: TGTGCCAGCAGTGGTATACAGGGGGCGAACACTGAAGCTTTCTTT
D: TRBD1; V: TRBV7-8; J: TRBJ2-7; size: .; CDR3: CASSLFPGQGSYEQYF; DNA: TGTGCCAGCAGCTTATTCCCGGGACAGGGGTCCTACGAGCAGTACTTC
D: TRBD2; V: TRBV5-1; J: TRBJ2-1; size: .; CDR3: CARSRDRGLAGETNEQFF; DNA: TGCGCCAGGAGCCGGGACAGGGGACTAGCGGGGGAAACCAATGAGCAGTTCTTC
D: .; V: TRBV27; J: TRBJ2-5; size: .; CDR3: CASSLSNRGETQYF; DNA: TGTGCCAGCAGTTTATCGAATCGCGGGGAGACCCAGTACTTC
D: .; V: TRBV19; J: TRBJ2-6; size: .; CDR3: CASSGVNSGANVLTF; DNA: TGTGCCAGTAGTGGAGTAAACTCTGGGGCCAACGTCCTGACTTTC
D: TRBD2; V: TRBV2; J: TRBJ2-2; size: .; CDR3: CASSAGGTANTGELFF; DNA: TGTGCCAGCAGCGCCGGGGGGACTGCCAACACCGGGGAGCTGTTTTTT
D: .; V: TRBV27; J: TRBJ2-1; size: .; CDR3: CASSFIQKQYNEQFF; DNA: TGTGCCAGCAGTTTTATACAGAAACAATACAATGAGCAGTTCTTC
D: .; V: TRBV11-2; J: TRBJ1-1; size: few; CDR3: CASSLDSVMNTEAFF; DNA: TGTGCCAGCAGCTTAGATTCAGTTATGAACACTGAAGCTTTCTTT
D: TRBD2; V: TRBV5-1; J: TRBJ2-2; size: .; CDR3: CASTPGGVVAGELFF; DNA: TGCGCCAGCACCCCGGGGGGAGTGGTGGCCGGGGAGCTGTTTTTT
D: .; V: TRBV6-5; J: TRBJ1-2; size: once; CDR3: CASSYSPSGDSTF; DNA: TGTGCCAGCAGTTACTCTCCATCCGGAGACTCCACCTTC
D: .; V: TRBV28; J: TRBJ2-5; size: .; CDR3: CASSLRLGETQYF; DNA: TGTGCCAGCAGTTTAAGGCTCGGGGAGACCCAGTACTTC
D: .; V: TRBV6-1; J: TRBJ1-4; size: .; CDR3: CASSEFTGGTELFF; DNA: TGTGCCAGCAGTGAATTCACAGGAGGGACGGAACTGTTTTTT
D: .; V: TRBV3-1/TRBV3-2; J: TRBJ1-2; size: few; CDR3: CASSQNRGGYTF; DNA: TGTGCCAGCAGCCAAAATAGAGGGGGCTACACCTTC
D: TRBD2; V: TRBV7-9; J: TRBJ2-3; size: .; CDR3: CASSFRSGGATSTDTQYF; DNA: TGTGCCAGCAGCTTTAGGAGCGGGGGGGCCACGAGCACAGATACGCAGTATTTT
D: TRBD1; V: TRBV4-1; J: TRBJ2-2; size: .; CDR3: CASSQGTGVNTGELFF; DNA: TGCGCCAGCAGCCAAGGGACAGGGGTCAACACCGGGGAGCTGTTTTTT
D: TRBD1; V: TRBV18; J: TRBJ2-7; size: .; CDR3: CASSPIRETGNEQYF; DNA: TGTGCCAGCTCACCAATACGTGAGACAGGGAACGAGCAGTACTTC
D: .; V: TRBV7-9; J: TRBJ1-4; size: .; CDR3: CASSGSVTRANEKLFF; DNA: TGTGCCAGCAGCGGGTCCGTCACCCGGGCTAATGAAAAACTGTTTTTT
D: .; V: TRBV18; J: TRBJ1-1; size: few; CDR3: CASSPPTDTEAFF; DNA: TGTGCCAGCTCACCCCCCACGGACACTGAAGCTTTCTTT
D: .; V: TRBV4-3; J: TRBJ1-6; size: .; CDR3: CASSQVQGAPLHF; DNA: TGCGCCAGCAGCCAGGTACAGGGCGCACCCCTCCACTTT
D: .; V: TRBV9; J: TRBJ2-3; size: .; CDR3: CASSARRAGDTDTQYF; DNA: TGTGCCAGCAGCGCCCGCAGGGCAGGGGATACAGATACGCAGTATTTT
D: .; V: TRBV2; J: TRBJ1-3; size: once; CDR3: CASSLESSGNTIYF; DNA: TGTGCCAGCAGTCTTGAGAGCTCTGGAAACACCATATATTTT
D: TRBD1; V: TRBV3-1/TRBV3-2; J: TRBJ2-5; size: .; CDR3: CASSQGGGRYKETQYF; DNA: TGTGCCAGCAGCCAAGGAGGGGGCCGGTATAAAGAGACCCAGTACTTC
D: TRBD1; V: TRBV19; J: TRBJ1-1; size: .; CDR3: CASSMNRGGGTEAFF; DNA: TGTGCCAGTAGTATGAACAGGGGGGGAGGCACTGAAGCTTTCTTT
D: .; V: TRBV21-1; J: TRBJ2-7; size: .; CDR3: CASSKVKGEGEQYF; DNA: TGTGCCAGCAGCAAAGTAAAGGGGGAGGGCGAGCAGTACTTC
D: TRBD2; V: TRBV6-2/TRBV6-3; J: TRBJ2-1; size: .; CDR3: CASSLKRERGPNEQFF; DNA: TGTGCCAGCAGTCTCAAGAGGGAGCGGGGACCCAATGAGCAGTTCTTC
D: TRBD1; V: TRBV7-2; J: TRBJ1-2; size: .; CDR3: CASSVGGQYYGYTF; DNA: TGTGCCAGCAGCGTGGGGGGACAGTACTATGGCTACACCTTC
D: .; V: TRBV21-1; J: TRBJ2-7; size: .; CDR3: CASSRPQTDRGVPSYEQYF; DNA: TGTGCCAGCAGCAGACCACAGACTGACAGGGGGGTCCCCTCCTACGAGCAGTACTTC
D: .; V: TRBV6-5; J: TRBJ1-1; size: .; CDR3: CASSYSAGGGTEAFF; DNA: TGTGCCAGCAGTTACTCAGCCGGGGGGGGGACTGAAGCTTTCTTT
D: .; V: TRBV5-6; J: TRBJ2-7; size: .; CDR3: CASSLVRAEDEQYF; DNA: TGTGCCAGCAGCTTGGTCAGGGCAGAAGACGAGCAGTACTTC
D: .; V: TRBV1; J: TRBJ2-7; size: once; CDR3: CTSSRTSPEQYF; DNA: TGCACCAGCAGCCGGACTAGTCCCGAGCAGTACTTC
D: .; V: TRBV19; J: TRBJ2-5; size: .; CDR3: CASSIGGRGQTQYF; DNA: TGTGCCAGTAGTATAGGAGGCAGGGGCCAGACCCAGTACTTC
D: TRBD1; V: TRBV7-9; J: TRBJ1-1; size: .; CDR3: CASSPGQGVYTEAFF; DNA: TGTGCCAGCAGTCCAGGACAGGGGGTTTACACTGAAGCTTTCTTT
D: .; V: TRBV18; J: TRBJ1-1; size: .; CDR3: CASSPLEVGSTEAFF; DNA: TGTGCCAGCTCACCTCTCGAGGTGGGGAGCACTGAAGCTTTCTTT
D: .; V: TRBV30; J: TRBJ2-2; size: many; CDR3: CAWQRQNTGELFF; DNA: TGTGCCTGGCAAAGACAGAACACCGGGGAGCTGTTTTTT
D: .; V: TRBV25-1; J: TRBJ2-1; size: .; CDR3: CASSGGLPLGEQFF; DNA: TGTGCCAGCAGTGGGGGACTCCCTCTGGGTGAGCAGTTCTTC
D: TRBD1; V: TRBV30; J: TRBJ1-6; size: few; CDR3: CAWSPGQGAFSPLHF; DNA: TGTGCCTGGAGTCCCGGACAGGGGGCTTTTTCACCCCTCCACTTT
D: TRBD1; V: TRBV9; J: TRBJ2-1; size: .; CDR3: CASSLPGTGVVNEQFF; DNA: TGTGCCAGCAGCCTTCCCGGGACAGGGGTGGTCAATGAGCAGTTCTTC
D: .; V: TRBV20-1; J: TRBJ2-7; size: .; CDR3: CSANDRSEQYF; DNA: TGCAGTGCCAATGACAGGTCCGAGCAGTACTTC